The 22 T cell receptor beta chains below come from one sample, sequenced in a study of response to subunit inactivated influenza vaccine. TCRdb analysed the RT-PCR reads with MiXCR anew, one entry per CDR3 protein. The table records hundreds of thousands of distinct CDR3 sequences, around 20% of them present only once. This specimen consisted of PBMCs from blood, obtained around 5 days after vaccination. Receptors were obtained from a man aged 45 to 65 who received an inactivated influenza vaccine.

This sequence joins TRBV12-3 or TRBV12-4 and TRBJ1-2; maybe TRBD1 (6 bases). V was shortened by 4 bases and J by 0 bases, with 21 bases between the two germline ends. This CDR3 is built from 18 residues. The CDR3 here is CASSSTGFSSKANYGYTF. DNA of the CDR3: TGTGCCAGCAGTTCCACAGGGTTTTCGTCCAAAGCTAACTATGGCTACACCTTC.

The V call is TRBV6-5, the J call TRBJ1-4; D might be TRBD1 (5 bases). CDR1 is MNHEY, CDR2 SVGAGI, per germline. There are 15 residues in the CDR3. V was trimmed by 4 bases and J by 6 bases, leaving 15 bases between them. The chain's CDR3 is CASSSSWTGDEKLFF. The CDR3 coding sequence is TGTGCCAGCAGTTCCTCTTGGACGGGGGATGAAAAACTGTTTTTT.

The rearrangement links TRBV20-1 to TRBJ1-2; the match to TRBD1 covers 7 bases. The CDR3 is made up of 15 amino acids. V was pared by 3 bases and J by 4 bases, with 11 bases of the junction left unmatched. Germline CDR1 is DFQATT and CDR2 is SNEGSKA (reference sequence). The CDR3 region is CSASPATGQSYGYTF. CDR3 DNA: TGCAGTGCTAGTCCAGCGACAGGGCAGAGCTATGGCTACACCTTC.

This clonotype appeared a few times. The rearrangement links TRBV7-8 to TRBJ2-1, with 9 bases fitting TRBD1. Germline CDR1 SGHVS, CDR2 FQNEAQ. J gave up 4 bases and V 2 bases, and 6 bases lay outside the gene matches. The CDR3 runs 16 residues. The CDR3 region is CASSLRAGTGYNEQFF. CDR3 bases: TGTGCCAGCAGCTTAAGAGCGGGGACAGGGTACAATGAGCAGTTCTTC.

There are a few counts of this clonotype. This chain connects TRBV6-1 to TRBJ2-1, with 9 bases lining up with TRBD1. V lost 4 bases and J lost 7; bases outside the gene matches: 11. The CDR3 length is 16 residues. The germline CDR1 and CDR2 sequences are MNHNS and SASEGT. The CDR3 here is CASSATSGTGLNEQFF. DNA for the CDR3: TGTGCCAGCAGTGCAACCTCCGGGACAGGGTTAAATGAGCAGTTCTTC.

This clonotype has more than one count but fewer than ten. The V gene is TRBV18, the J gene TRBJ2-4; D remains ambiguous. V shed 1 base and J shed 0 bases, with 13 bases lying between them. The CDR3 is 17 residues long. Germline V gives CDR1 KGHSH, CDR2 LQKENI. The DNA for the CDR3 is TGTGCCAGCTCACCACAGTTGTCAGCCATAGCCAAAAACATTCAGTACTTC. This sequence encodes CASSPQLSAIAKNIQYF.

Ten or more counts support this clonotype. The chain is built from TRBV5-5 and TRBJ2-2, with D perhaps TRBD2 (6 bases). Germline loops: CDR1 SGHKS, CDR2 YYEKEE (reference sequence). Trimming removed 1 base from V and 5 bases from J, with 6 bases in between. This CDR3 has 13 residues. The CDR3 DNA reads as TGTGCCAGCAGCTTGCGGGAGACCGGGGAGCTGTTTTTT. Translated, it gives CASSLRETGELFF.

The chain has TRBV11-1 and TRBJ2-3; D is uncertain. Germline CDR1 is SGHAT and CDR2 is FQDESV (reference sequence). CDR3 length: 15 amino acids. V was shortened by 0 bases and J by 2 bases, with 9 bases between the two germline ends. CDR3: CASSLASSSTDTQYF. The CDR3 DNA reads as TGTGCCAGCAGCTTAGCATCCAGCTCCACAGATACGCAGTATTTT.

The chain recombines TRBV29-1 with TRBJ2-2; D is unresolved. Germline assignment: CDR1 SQVTM and CDR2 ANQGSEA. Trimming took off 4 bases at V and 2 bases at J, with 8 bases between the two ends. This CDR3 has 13 amino acids. The CDR3 DNA sequence: TGCAGCGTTGGACGGCCTAACACCGGGGAGCTGTTTTTT. Its translation: CSVGRPNTGELFF.

The J gene is TRBJ2-1, the V gene TRBV2, with a possible D match to TRBD2 (5 bases). CDR3 length: 15 residues. Trimming took off 2 bases at V and 0 bases at J, with 8 bases between the two ends. CDR1 and CDR2 (germline): SNHLY, FYNNEI. The CDR3 DNA is TGTGCCAGCAGTGAACGGGAAAGCTCCTACAATGAGCAGTTCTTC. It specifies CASSERESSYNEQFF. Filled out from reference TRBV2 and TRBJ2-1, the complete variable domain reads EPEVTQTPSHQVTQMGQEVILRCVPISNHLYFYWYRQILGQKVEFLVSFYNNEISEKSEIFDDQFSVERPDGSNFTLKIRSTKLEDSAMYFCASSERESSYNEQFFGPGTRLTVL.

This clonotype showed up just a few times. Here the CDR3 DNA reads TGCAGTGCTAGAGATTGGGAGACAGGGGCCTACGAGCAGTACTTC. This sequence encodes CSARDWETGAYEQYF. The gene calls are TRBV20-1 and TRBJ2-7; 8 nucleotides agree with TRBD1. V lost 0 bases and J lost 2; bases outside the gene matches: 6. The CDR3 contains 15 residues. The germline CDR1 and CDR2 sequences are DFQATT and SNEGSKA (reference sequence).

The J gene is TRBJ2-7, the V gene TRBV6-2 or TRBV6-3; the D is unclear. With 2 bases removed from V and 2 bases from J, the gap between germline ends came to 16 bases. Per germline, CDR1 MNHEY and CDR2 SVGEGT. This CDR3 comprises 16 residues. The CDR3 DNA follows: TGTGCCAGCAGTTACGGGTGGTCAGGCCGCCCCTACGAGCAGTACTTC. It encodes CASSYGWSGRPYEQYF.

The J gene is TRBJ2-7, the V gene TRBV6-2 or TRBV6-3; 9 bases fit TRBD2. The ends lost 6 bases at V and 2 bases at J; junction bases unmatched: 5. Per germline, CDR1 MNHEY and CDR2 SVGEGT. The CDR3 is 14 amino acids. As DNA, the CDR3 is TGTGCCAGCAGGAAAGCGGGAGGTACCTACGAGCAGTACTTC. This codes for CASRKAGGTYEQYF.

This clonotype has just a few counts. This chain connects TRBV12-3 or TRBV12-4 to TRBJ2-5, with D possibly matching TRBD1 (5 bases). CDR3 length: 16 amino acids. V was clipped by 2 bases and J by 4 bases, with 17 bases between them. The CDR3 region is CASSLFGNLGRETQYF. CDR3 in DNA: TGTGCCAGCAGTTTATTTGGGAATTTGGGGCGAGAGACCCAGTACTTC.

This clonotype was seen ten or more times. J is TRBJ1-1 and V is TRBV12-3 or TRBV12-4; D call uncertain. This CDR3 is built from 13 residues. The V end lost 3 bases, the J end lost 3 bases, and 8 bases lay between the germline ends. DNA for the CDR3: TGTGCCAGCAGTTTCCCCCCTGACACTGAAGCTTTCTTT. Translating gives CASSFPPDTEAFF.

The chain combines TRBV12-3 or TRBV12-4 with TRBJ2-7; D gene uncertain. The CDR3 spans 14 residues. V was trimmed by 3 bases and J by 2 bases, leaving 11 bases between them. CDR3 region: CASSFRTAPYEQYF. The CDR3 nucleotides are TGTGCCAGCAGTTTCCGGACGGCTCCCTACGAGCAGTACTTC.

This chain joins TRBV20-1 and TRBJ2-1, with D uncertain. CDR1 DFQATT and CDR2 SNEGSKA come from the germline V gene (reference sequence). The CDR3 runs 14 residues. With 0 bases removed from V and 9 bases from J, the gap between germline ends came to 15 bases. The CDR3 loop is CSARDPYSKGEQFF. The DNA for the CDR3 is TGCAGTGCTAGAGACCCCTATAGTAAAGGTGAGCAGTTCTTC.

V gene TRBV5-6 combines with J gene TRBJ2-5; TRBD2 is a possible D gene (6 bases). Germline values: CDR1 SGHDT, CDR2 YYEEEE. V lost 2 bases and J lost 5, with 22 bases in between. The CDR3 covers 17 residues. CDR3 in amino acids: CASSFVPGVRGGETQYF. Written as DNA, the CDR3 is TGTGCCAGCAGCTTCGTCCCCGGTGTCAGAGGAGGGGAGACCCAGTACTTC.

This clonotype was picked up a small number of times. This rearrangement joins TRBV2 to TRBJ1-2; 12 bases align to TRBD1. J lost 1 base, V lost 8 bases, and 11 bases had no gene match. CDR3 size: 17 residues. Germline V lookup: CDR1 SNHLY, CDR2 FYNNEI. This CDR3 reads CASLDRDRGQNNYGYTF. Written as DNA, the CDR3 is TGTGCCAGCCTAGACCGGGACAGGGGGCAAAATAACTATGGCTACACCTTC.

There are a few counts of this clonotype. This chain links TRBV5-5 with TRBJ2-1; 9 bases align to TRBD1. CDR3 length: 17 amino acids. The germline CDR1 and CDR2 sequences are SGHKS and YYEKEE (reference sequence). J lost 3 bases, V lost 2 bases, and 9 bases had no gene match. The CDR3 nucleotides read TGTGCCAGCAGCTTATACCGGGACAGGGTTCACTACAATGAGCAGTTCTTC. Translated: CASSLYRDRVHYNEQFF.

This clonotype was counted ten times or more. J is TRBJ1-4 and V is TRBV20-1; D is unresolved. Trimming left V 6 bases short and J 3 bases short, with 17 bases between. This CDR3 comprises 15 residues. From germline, CDR1 is DFQATT and CDR2 SNEGSKA (reference sequence). The CDR3 nucleotides read TGCAGTGCAATCCCTCGCGGTGGGGCTAATGAAAAACTGTTTTTT. Translation: CSAIPRGGANEKLFF.

This clonotype was seen only a few times. The chain is built from TRBV20-1 and TRBJ2-7; 7 nucleotides agree with TRBD2. CDR1 is DFQATT and CDR2 is SNEGSKA in the germline V gene (reference sequence). V was clipped by 6 bases and J by 7 bases; unmatched bases: 15. This CDR3 is 14 amino acids long. CDR3: CSARVGGRSREQYF. The CDR3 DNA reads as TGCAGTGCCCGGGTGGGCGGGAGATCGAGGGAGCAGTACTTC.